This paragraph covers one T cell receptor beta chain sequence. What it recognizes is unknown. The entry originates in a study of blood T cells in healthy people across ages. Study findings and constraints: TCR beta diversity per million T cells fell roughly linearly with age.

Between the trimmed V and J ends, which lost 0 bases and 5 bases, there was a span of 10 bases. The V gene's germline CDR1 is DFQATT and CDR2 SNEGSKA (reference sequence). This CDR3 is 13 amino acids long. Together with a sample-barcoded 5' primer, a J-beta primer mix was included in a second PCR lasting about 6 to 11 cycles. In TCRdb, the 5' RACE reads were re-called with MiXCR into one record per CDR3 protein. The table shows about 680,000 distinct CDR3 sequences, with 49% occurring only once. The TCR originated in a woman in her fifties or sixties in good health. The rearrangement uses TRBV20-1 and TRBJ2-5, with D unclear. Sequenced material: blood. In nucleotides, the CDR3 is TGCAGTGCTAGAGAGGCCACTTTGGAGACCCAGTACTTC. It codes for CSAREATLETQYF.